These 14 T cell receptor beta chains were sequenced from one sample in a study of monozygotic twins with inflammatory bowel disease. After re-calling the 5' RACE reads, TCRdb lists one entry per CDR3 protein, DNA absent. The sample has 400,000 to 500,000 distinct CDR3 sequences. Sequences were obtained from blood. These receptors came from a human donor with ulcerative colitis or Crohn's disease, or a healthy co-twin of an affected twin (not recorded which).

The chain employs TRBV24-1 and TRBJ2-1; TCRdb picks TRBD1, but there is no DNA to check that call. The germline CDR1 and CDR2 sequences are KGHDR and SFDVKD. The CDR3 is 15 residues long. CDR3 residues: CATSDPGQGDVEQFF.

The chain's CDR3 is CASKGWREGSSEQYF. This chain uses TRBV28 with TRBJ2-7; TCRdb selects TRBD1, and the lack of DNA leaves this call unchecked. This CDR3 has 15 residues. Germline V gives CDR1 MDHEN, CDR2 SYDVKM.

The J gene is TRBJ2-5, the V gene TRBV5-4. Germline CDR1 SGHNT, CDR2 YYREEE (reference sequence). This CDR3 spans 13 amino acids. The CDR3 reads CASSFPKKETQYF. Drawing the rest from reference TRBV5-4 and TRBJ2-5, the complete variable domain is ETGVTQSPTHLIKTRGQQVTLRCSSQSGHNTVSWYQQALGQGPQFIFQYYREEENGRGNFPPRFSGLQFPNYSSELNVNALELDDSALYLCASSFPKKETQYFGPGTRLLVL.

The CDR3 reads CASSLWWGKRSSYNEQFF. The chain joins TRBV5-1 to TRBJ2-1; the D gene TCRdb calls, TRBD1, cannot be checked with no DNA. This CDR3 has 18 amino acids. CDR1 and CDR2 from the germline V gene are SGHRS and YFSETQ.

The rearrangement joins TRBV29-1 to TRBJ1-2; TCRdb proposes TRBD1, but this gene call is untestable without DNA. This CDR3 contains 13 residues. Looked up from germline, CDR1 is SQVTM and CDR2 is ANQGSEA. Here the CDR3 reads CSVGQGADYGYTF.

This chain uses TRBV30 with TRBJ2-5. The CDR3 loop spans 14 amino acids. The germline V gene encodes CDR1 GTSNPN and CDR2 SVGIG (reference sequence). CDR3 loop: CAWGGHRGSETQYF.

This chain joins TRBV7-2 and TRBJ2-3. CDR1 and CDR2 from the germline V gene are SGHTA and FQGNSA. CDR3 length: 13 residues. CDR3: CASSLQFADTQYF.

The chain employs TRBV30 and TRBJ2-1; checking the TCRdb D call of TRBD1 is not possible without DNA. This CDR3 has 11 residues. Germline V gene data show CDR1 as GTSNPN and CDR2 as SVGIG (reference sequence). The CDR3 loop is CAWTGGQGPFF.

This chain uses TRBV20-1 with TRBJ1-3. The germline gives CDR1 DFQATT, CDR2 SNEGSKA (reference sequence). CDR3 size: 13 residues. Here the CDR3 reads CSARRTSGNTIYF.

This chain joins TRBV19 and TRBJ2-1; TCRdb designates TRBD1, a call that cannot be tested without DNA. CDR1 is LNHDA and CDR2 is SQIVND in the germline V gene (reference sequence). The CDR3 consists of 14 residues. The CDR3 loop reads CASSISRGRNEQFF. Complete variable domain (other parts from reference TRBV19 and TRBJ2-1): DGGITQSPKYLFRKEGQNVTLSCEQNLNHDAMYWYRQDPGQGLRLIYYSQIVNDFQKGDIAEGYSVSREKKESFPLTVTSAQKNPTAFYLCASSISRGRNEQFFGPGTRLTVL.

The V gene is TRBV5-1, the J gene TRBJ2-1; absent DNA, TCRdb's TRBD1 call cannot be checked. The CDR3 is made up of 15 amino acids. Germline CDR1 SGHRS, CDR2 YFSETQ. Here the CDR3 reads CASGLQGTPYNEQFF.

V is TRBV7-2 and J is TRBJ2-1; without DNA, the TCRdb call of TRBD1 cannot be checked. The CDR3 totals 16 residues. Germline lookup yields CDR1 SGHTA and CDR2 FQGNSA. CDR3 protein: CASSPRTGGSYNEQFF.

The chain recombines TRBV4-2 with TRBJ2-5; the D call of TRBD1 rests on TCRdb alone, since no DNA is present to check it. CDR1 and CDR2 from the germline V gene are LGHNA and YNFKEQ. The CDR3 contains 14 residues. The CDR3 protein is CASSQEVGEETQYF.

This chain uses TRBV5-4 with TRBJ1-1; TCRdb's D call of TRBD1 is untestable without DNA. CDR3 length equals 15 residues. Looked up from germline, CDR1 is SGHNT and CDR2 is YYREEE (reference sequence). CDR3 residues: CASSLILGANTEAFF.